This T cell receptor beta chain derives from a study of radiotherapy plus CTLA-4 blockade in lung cancer. V trimming: 4 bases; J trimming: 1 base; junction bases outside the gene matches: 11. The germline CDR1 and CDR2 sequences are SGHRS and YFSETQ. The CDR3 contains 20 residues. As to this clone: Its antigen is not known.

Study-wide results and caveats: It was early blood T cell clone dynamics, with interferon-beta, that reportedly best predicted response. Researchers report tumor-derived TCR clones expanding in blood after radiotherapy plus ipilimumab.

Ipilimumab CTLA-4 blockade and focal radiation were given to patients with chemo-refractory metastatic non-small-cell lung cancer. Only in-frame clones appear in the TCRdb table, and some are missing; sequencing was by immunoSEQ multiplex PCR. The sample gives about 77,000 clones, less than 85% of which show up once; roughly 10% is in the top ten. This material consisted of peripheral blood, taken from a patient treated with radiotherapy plus ipilimumab. The sequence was collected from a human donor with non-small cell lung cancer whose response to radiotherapy plus ipilimumab could not be evaluated. V usage is TRBV5-1 and J usage is TRBJ2-2, with TRBD2 matching 15 bases. The CDR3 DNA is TGCGCCAGCAGCCTCGGACTAGCGGGGGGGAACCCCTTGAACACCGGGGAGCTGTTTTTT. This sequence encodes CASSLGLAGGNPLNTGELFF.